This T cell receptor (beta chain) was recorded in a study of human T cells and chemical hapten exposure. This clonotype was picked up many times. The antigen is undetermined. Study results and caveats: Sensitization with DPC brought no change to TCRs above 1 in 1000 in frequency.

The time point denotes: healthy volunteer bleed at 2 weeks. Total RNA was isolated from whole blood that had not been fractionated. Attachment of unique molecular identifiers to individual cDNA molecules was performed in the library. In the source study's methods: Samples contained a median of roughly 99,000 TCRs, with a range of roughly 23,224 to 700,000. TCRdb re-derived calls from the RACE reads in MiXCR, one entry per CDR3 protein. These V and J calls rely on TCRdb rather than the paper's analysis. The sample has 25,000 to 35,000 distinct CDR3 sequences; approximately 7.4% are singletons. This sequence originates from a human donor in good health. Some clones in this sample may be carry-over from other donors' samples. The sample was whole blood.

The DNA for the CDR3 is TGTGCCACCAGCAGAGATCTCCTTAGTGAAAAACTGTTTTTT. It translates to CATSRDLLSEKLFF. The chain couples TRBV15 to TRBJ1-4; no definite D call. This CDR3 has 14 residues. Deletions cut 0 bases from V and 7 bases from J, with 9 bases between. Germline-derived CDR1 and CDR2 are LNHNV and YYDKDF (reference sequence).